Shown below are 20 T cell receptor beta chains from a single sample sequenced in a study of T cells in Graves' hyperthyroidism and ophthalmopathy. TCR beta CDR3 regions were amplified from RNA. The HTBI primer set served for first-round RT-PCR of the TCR CDR3. TCRdb reprocessed the multiplex PCR reads via MiXCR and lists one record per CDR3 protein. The profile shows hundreds of thousands of distinct CDR3 sequences, about 20% of them singletons. Sample: blood. The receptor source for this set is a woman aged 65 to 85 with Graves' ophthalmopathy.

The gene calls are TRBV6-2 or TRBV6-3 and TRBJ1-5; no reliable D call. The CDR3 sequence is 13 residues long. The V gene lost 3 bases and the J gene lost 5 bases, with 8 bases spanning the gap. Germline CDR1 is MNHEY and CDR2 is SVGEGT. The CDR3 DNA sequence: TGTGCCAGCAGTTATTCGGCTCATCAGCCCCAGCATTTT. Translating it yields CASSYSAHQPQHF.

The chain is built from TRBV3-1 and TRBJ2-6; TRBD1 agrees at 10 bases. This CDR3 is built from 19 residues. The ends lost 1 base at V and 0 bases at J; junction bases unmatched: 6. The germline CDR1 and CDR2 sequences are LGHDT and YNNKEL (reference sequence). This CDR3 reads CASSQALDRGHSGANVLTF. The CDR3, as DNA: TGTGCCAGCAGCCAAGCTCTAGACAGGGGGCACTCTGGGGCCAACGTCCTGACTTTC. The variable domain in full, completed from reference TRBV3-1 and TRBJ2-6, reads DTAVSQTPKYLVTQMGNDKSIKCEQNLGHDTMYWYKQDSKKFLKIMFSYNNKELIINETVPNRFSPKSPDKAHLNLHINSLELGDSAVYFCASSQALDRGHSGANVLTFGAGSRLTVL.

The CDR3 nucleotides read TGCAGTGCTAGAGTCGACAGGGTTGATGGGAATTCACCCCTCCACTTT. Translation gives CSARVDRVDGNSPLHF. V gene TRBV20-1 combines with J gene TRBJ1-6, with 7 bases lining up with TRBD1. V was pared by 1 base and J by 7 bases, with 10 bases of the junction left unmatched. Per germline, CDR1 DFQATT and CDR2 SNEGSKA (reference sequence). The CDR3 covers 16 residues.

Ten or more counts support this clonotype. CDR3 nucleotides: TGCGCCAGCAGCGCAACTAGCGGGGGCTCCTACAATGAGCAGTTCTTC. This codes for CASSATSGGSYNEQFF. The chain uses TRBV5-1 and TRBJ2-1, with 11 positions matching TRBD2. V shed 4 bases, J shed 0 bases, and the junction held 3 bases outside the gene matches. Germline V gene lookup returns CDR1 SGHRS and CDR2 YFSETQ. This CDR3 has 16 amino acids.

This clonotype was seen repeatedly, ten times or more. The chain links TRBV18 to TRBJ2-7; D gene unclear. The CDR3 extends over 13 amino acids. The germline gives CDR1 KGHSH, CDR2 LQKENI. V was clipped by 0 bases and J by 1 base, with 4 bases between them. In DNA form, the CDR3 reads TGTGCCAGCTCACCACCGGGATCCTACGAGCAGTACTTC. This translates into CASSPPGSYEQYF.

This chain joins TRBV20-1 and TRBJ2-1, with 11 bases that match TRBD2. CDR1 is DFQATT, CDR2 SNEGSKA, per germline (reference sequence). This CDR3 is 17 amino acids long. V was clipped by 2 bases and J by 7 bases; unmatched bases: 13. CDR3 sequence: CSARPLLAGDLVNEQFF. The CDR3 DNA sequence: TGCAGTGCTAGACCATTACTAGCGGGAGACCTTGTGAATGAGCAGTTCTTC.

This clonotype was recorded at least ten times. The chain employs TRBV2 and TRBJ1-5; possibly TRBD1 for D (5 bases). The CDR3 sequence is 15 residues long. From germline, CDR1 is SNHLY and CDR2 FYNNEI. V was trimmed by 6 bases and J by 9 bases, leaving 21 bases between them. DNA of the CDR3: TGTGCCAGCAGGGCCGACTCGGCCACTCAGGGGCCCCAGCATTTT. It specifies CASRADSATQGPQHF.

This clonotype was recorded at least ten times. The chain joins TRBV28 to TRBJ2-1; 11 positions agree with TRBD1. Germline V gene sequence: CDR1 MDHEN, CDR2 SYDVKM. This CDR3 contains 18 residues. Trimming took 1 base from V and 0 from J; bases not matched to a gene: 5. This CDR3 reads CASSLFVGQGGSYNEQFF. CDR3 coding DNA: TGTGCCAGCAGTTTATTTGTGGGACAGGGGGGCTCCTACAATGAGCAGTTCTTC.

This clonotype occurred a few times. The chain couples TRBV20-1 to TRBJ2-1; TRBD2 aligns across 7 bases. This CDR3 is 16 amino acids long. The junction had 9 bases not matched to a gene; V was cut back by 0 bases and J by 4 bases. Per germline, CDR1 DFQATT and CDR2 SNEGSKA (reference sequence). The CDR3 nucleotides are TGCAGTGCTAGAGAGGTGGCTAGCGGACCATACAATGAGCAGTTCTTC. This sequence encodes CSAREVASGPYNEQFF.

Only a few counts were recorded for this clonotype. This sequence joins TRBV28 and TRBJ1-5; 9 positions agree with TRBD1. This CDR3 has 17 residues. Trimming removed 6 bases from V and 2 bases from J; junction bases left unmatched: 11. Germline V gives CDR1 MDHEN, CDR2 SYDVKM. In DNA, the CDR3 is TGTGCCAGCAGGACGGGACAGGGTTTACTTGGCAATCAGCCCCAGCATTTT. Protein: CASRTGQGLLGNQPQHF.

This clonotype was detected a few times. The rearrangement uses TRBV7-8 and TRBJ1-6; D is ambiguous. The CDR3 consists of 16 residues. Trimming left V 1 base short and J 0 bases short, with 7 bases between. The germline V gene has CDR1 SGHVS and CDR2 FQNEAQ. CDR3 residues: CASSLEGSSYNSPLHF. The CDR3 bases are TGTGCCAGCAGCTTAGAAGGGAGCTCCTATAATTCACCCCTCCACTTT.

The table lists this clonotype with many counts. The rearrangement links TRBV6-1 to TRBJ1-2, with a tentative D call TRBD1 (6 bases). V lost 5 bases and J lost 4, with 11 bases in between. This CDR3 is built from 13 residues. The germline CDR1 and CDR2 sequences are MNHNS and SASEGT. This CDR3 reads CASSLQGSYGYTF. As DNA, the CDR3 is TGTGCCAGCAGTTTACAGGGCTCCTATGGCTACACCTTC.

This clonotype was seen repeatedly, ten times or more. The chain carries TRBV29-1 and TRBJ1-5; maybe TRBD1 (5 bases). Germline CDR1 is SQVTM and CDR2 is ANQGSEA. The CDR3 has 12 amino acids. The ends were cut back, 7 bases at V and 4 bases at J, with 11 bases in the middle. The CDR3 nucleotides read TGCAGCGGCGGGGACCCTAATCAGCCCCAGCATTTT. Translated: CSGGDPNQPQHF.

The table lists this clonotype with many counts. The chain links TRBV2 to TRBJ2-7; TRBD1 matches at 7 bases. With 7 bases clipped from V and 0 bases from J, the junction kept 6 bases outside the gene matches. The CDR3 runs to 14 residues. Germline CDR1 reads SNHLY; CDR2 reads FYNNEI. In nucleotides, the CDR3 is TGTGCCAGCAATACGGGACAGTCCTCCTACGAGCAGTACTTC. Translation: CASNTGQSSYEQYF.

This clonotype was counted once. V usage is TRBV5-1 and J usage is TRBJ1-1, with 7 bases fitting TRBD1. The CDR3 has 15 amino acids. Germline CDR1 is SGHRS and CDR2 is YFSETQ. Trimming took 0 bases from V and 1 from J; bases not matched to a gene: 3. The CDR3 coding sequence is TGCGCCAGCAGCTTGGGACAGGGCTCGAACACTGAAGCTTTCTTT. This codes for CASSLGQGSNTEAFF.

This clonotype was seen ten or more times. The rearrangement uses TRBV12-3 or TRBV12-4 and TRBJ1-2; 7 bases are a match to TRBD1. The CDR3 loop spans 14 amino acids. Germline trimming cut 6 bases from V and 2 bases from J; bases unmatched to any gene: 6. The CDR3 region is CASSRTGRNYGYTF. Written as DNA, the CDR3 is TGTGCCAGCAGCCGGACAGGTAGAAACTATGGCTACACCTTC.

This clonotype was detected a few times. The V call is TRBV9, the J call TRBJ2-1; 8 nucleotides align to TRBD2. V shed 0 bases, J shed 9 bases, and the junction held 8 bases outside the gene matches. Germline V gives CDR1 SGDLS, CDR2 YYNGEE. CDR3 length: 15 residues. In DNA form, the CDR3 reads TGTGCCAGCAGCGTAGAGGGACTAGGGAGGGGTGAGCAGTTCTTC. It specifies CASSVEGLGRGEQFF.

There are many counts of this clonotype. The chain employs TRBV2 and TRBJ1-1, with a weak D call TRBD1 (5 bases). V gave up 3 bases and J gave up 5 bases, with 13 bases separating them. The CDR3 is 14 amino acids. Germline values: CDR1 SNHLY, CDR2 FYNNEI. The CDR3 DNA sequence: TGTGCCAGCAGTGAGACTAAACGGGGGACTGAAGCTTTCTTT. It codes for CASSETKRGTEAFF.

This clonotype showed up just once. The chain has TRBV5-1 and TRBJ2-6, with D possibly called TRBD1 or TRBD2 (5 bases each). The CDR3 sequence is 17 residues long. V was clipped by 3 bases and J by 0 bases, with 13 bases between them. From germline, CDR1 is SGHRS and CDR2 YFSETQ. The CDR3 sequence: CASSSPGRFSGANVLTF. The CDR3 DNA follows: TGCGCCAGCAGCTCCCCGGGACGGTTCTCTGGGGCCAACGTCCTGACTTTC.

Notes on this clonotype: Germline and junction disagree at one end, which may indicate a read error. The V call is TRBV18, the J call TRBJ2-3; D unclear. This CDR3 region has 13 residues. Germline CDR1 is KGHSH and CDR2 is LQKENI. The CDR3, as DNA: TGCGCCAGGCGAGGCCGTAGCACAGATACGCAGTATTTT. Protein sequence: CARRGRSTDTQYF.